The entry below gives a single TCR beta chain sequence along with its context. V was shortened by 6 bases and J by 3 bases, with 18 bases between the two germline ends. CDR1 and CDR2 from the germline V gene are SNHLY and FYNNEI. The CDR3 contains 16 residues. The data were obtained in a study of T cell changes during pregnancy in multiple sclerosis. TCRdb's copy holds only in-frame clones and misses some; the assay was immunoSEQ multiplex PCR. The data show about 110,000 clones, roughly 89% seen once. This chain connects TRBV2 to TRBJ2-1, with D possibly being TRBD2 (6 bases). Sample: peripheral blood, taken before pregnancy. The clonotype was recovered from a female donor with multiple sclerosis, enrolled in a pregnancy study. The CDR3: CASSPLRARDYNEQFF. Here the CDR3 DNA reads TGTGCCAGCAGCCCCCTGAGGGCGCGGGACTACAATGAGCAGTTCTTC.